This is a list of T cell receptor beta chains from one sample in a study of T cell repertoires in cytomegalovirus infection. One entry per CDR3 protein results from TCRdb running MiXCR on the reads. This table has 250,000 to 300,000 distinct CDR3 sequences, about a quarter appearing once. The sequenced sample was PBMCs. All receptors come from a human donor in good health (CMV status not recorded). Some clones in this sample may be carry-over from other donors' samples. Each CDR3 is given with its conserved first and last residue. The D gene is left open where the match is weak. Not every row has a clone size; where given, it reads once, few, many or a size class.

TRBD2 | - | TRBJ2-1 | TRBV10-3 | TGTGCCATCAGTGATGCGCGAGGGATCGGACTAGTCAATGAGCAGTTCTTC | CAISDARGIGLVNEQFF
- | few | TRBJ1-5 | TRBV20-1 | TGCAGTGCTAGAGGGGACACTTATAGCAATCAGCCCCAGCATTTT | CSARGDTYSNQPQHF
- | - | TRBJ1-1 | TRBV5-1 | TGCGCCAGCAGATTGGAGGATGGGACTGAAGCTTTCTTT | CASRLEDGTEAFF
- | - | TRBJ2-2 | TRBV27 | TGTGCCAGCAGAGCCGGGACGCCGAACACCGGGGAGCTGTTTTTT | CASRAGTPNTGELFF
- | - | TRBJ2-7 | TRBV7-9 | TGTGCCAGCCAGGACAGCTACGAGCAGTACTTC | CASQDSYEQYF
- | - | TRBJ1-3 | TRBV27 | TGTGCCAGCAGTTTCGCAATGAGCTCTGGAAACACCATATATTTT | CASSFAMSSGNTIYF
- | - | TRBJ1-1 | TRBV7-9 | TGTGCCAGCAGCCCAACCCCGAAGGATGGCCAAACTGAAGCTTTCTTT | CASSPTPKDGQTEAFF
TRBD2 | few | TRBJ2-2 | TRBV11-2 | TGTGCCAGCAGCCCTAGCGGGAGGGCCGGCTTCGGGGAGCTGTTTTTT | CASSPSGRAGFGELFF
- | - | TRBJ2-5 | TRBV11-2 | TGTGCCAGCAGCTTAGTTAAGGCAGGGACCCAGTACTTC | CASSLVKAGTQYF
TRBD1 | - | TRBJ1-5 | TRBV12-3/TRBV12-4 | TGTGCCAGCAGTTCCGGGACAGGGGACAATCAGCCCCAGCATTTT | CASSSGTGDNQPQHF
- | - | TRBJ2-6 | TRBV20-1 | TGCAGTGCCCCACCGGCCTCTGGGGCCAACGTCCTGACTTTC | CSAPPASGANVLTF
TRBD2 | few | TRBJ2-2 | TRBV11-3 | TGTGCCAGCAGTTTCCCGCCGGGACTAGCGGGCCACACCGGGGAGCTGTTTTTT | CASSFPPGLAGHTGELFF
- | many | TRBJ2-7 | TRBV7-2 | TGTGCCAGCAGCCGGACAGTTTTTGACTACGAGCAGTACTTC | CASSRTVFDYEQYF
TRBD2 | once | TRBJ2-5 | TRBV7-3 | TGTGCCAGCAGCGGCGGGGGGGCTCGAGAGACCCAGTACTTC | CASSGGGARETQYF
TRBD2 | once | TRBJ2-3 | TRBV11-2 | TGTGCCAGCAGCCTCAATAGCGGGAGGGCCGCGGATACGCAGTATTTT | CASSLNSGRAADTQYF
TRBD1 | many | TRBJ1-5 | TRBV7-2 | TGTGCCAGCAGCTCGGACAGGAGAGATCAGCCCCAGCATTTT | CASSSDRRDQPQHF
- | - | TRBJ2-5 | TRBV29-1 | TGCAGCGTTGAGGTAGCGTCCCAAGAGACCCAGTACTTC | CSVEVASQETQYF
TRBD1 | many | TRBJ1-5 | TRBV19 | TGTGCCAGTAGTACAACCTCGACAGGGATGGCCCTTAATCAGCCCCAGCATTTT | CASSTTSTGMALNQPQHF
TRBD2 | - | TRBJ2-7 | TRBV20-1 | TGCAGTGCTCAAACCGCACTAGCGGAGGGGCACGGGCAGTACTTC | CSAQTALAEGHGQYF
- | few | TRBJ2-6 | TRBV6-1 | TGTGCCACGAAAGGCTCTGGGGCCAACGTCCTGACTTTC | CATKGSGANVLTF
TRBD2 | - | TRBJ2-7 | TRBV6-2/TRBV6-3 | TGTGCCAGCAGACGCGGGACTAGCGGATCCTTCGAGCAGTACTTC | CASRRGTSGSFEQYF
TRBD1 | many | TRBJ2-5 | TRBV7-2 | TGTGCCAGCAGCTTTGGACAGGGATGGGAGACCCAGTACTTC | CASSFGQGWETQYF
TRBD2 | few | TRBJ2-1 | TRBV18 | TGTGCCAGCTCACCACTCCTAGCGGCAGAATTCGGTGAGCAGTTCTTC | CASSPLLAAEFGEQFF
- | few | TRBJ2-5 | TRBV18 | TGTGCCAGCTCACACTACAGCTTCCAAGAGACCCAGTACTTC | CASSHYSFQETQYF
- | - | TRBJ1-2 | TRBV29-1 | TGCAGCGTTGTGATGGGAGGGACTGGAGGCTACACCTTC | CSVVMGGTGGYTF
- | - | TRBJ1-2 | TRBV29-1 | TGCAGCGTTGAAGATGAGGAGGGGAGTGGCTACACCTTC | CSVEDEEGSGYTF
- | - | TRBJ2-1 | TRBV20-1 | TGCAGTGCTAGAGATCTTGCCTCCTACAATGAGCAGTTCTTC | CSARDLASYNEQFF
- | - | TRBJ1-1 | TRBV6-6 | TGTGCCACCCGACAGTACATAAACACTGAAGCTTTCTTT | CATRQYINTEAFF
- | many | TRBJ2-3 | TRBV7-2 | TGTGCCAGCAGCGCCGATAGGGGCACAGATACGCAGTATTTT | CASSADRGTDTQYF
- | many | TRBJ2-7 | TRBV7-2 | TGTGCCAGCAGCTTGGACGCCTTGGGGGGGCGTGAGCAGTACTTC | CASSLDALGGREQYF
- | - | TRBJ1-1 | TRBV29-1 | TGCAGCGCCCACGATGTCATGAACACTGAAGCTTTCTTT | CSAHDVMNTEAFF
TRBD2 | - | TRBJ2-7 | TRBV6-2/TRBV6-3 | TGTGCCAGCAGTGATTTGGGGACTAGCTACGAGCAGTACTTC | CASSDLGTSYEQYF
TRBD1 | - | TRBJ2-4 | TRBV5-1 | TGCGCCAGCAGCCTGGACAGGGCGGCCAAAAACATTCAGTACTTC | CASSLDRAAKNIQYF
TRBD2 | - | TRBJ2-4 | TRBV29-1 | TGCAGCGTTGGGGGGGGTCGGGCCAAAAACATTCAGTACTTC | CSVGGGRAKNIQYF
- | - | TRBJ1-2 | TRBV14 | TGTGCCAGCAGCCAGGGGCCCTACTATGGCTACACCTTC | CASSQGPYYGYTF
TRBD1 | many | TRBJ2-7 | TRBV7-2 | TGTGCCAGCAGCTCTATGCCCGGGACAGGGGGCTACGAGCAGTACTTC | CASSSMPGTGGYEQYF
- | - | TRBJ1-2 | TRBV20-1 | TGCAGTGCTAGAGGGGGCGAGGTTTATGGCTACACCTTC | CSARGGEVYGYTF
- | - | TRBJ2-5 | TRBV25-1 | TGTGCCAGCAGTGACCCCAGAAGCCAAGAGACCCAGTACTTC | CASSDPRSQETQYF
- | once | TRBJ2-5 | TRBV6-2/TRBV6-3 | TGTGCCAGCAGTTACCTGGGGTACCAAGAGACCCAGTACTTC | CASSYLGYQETQYF
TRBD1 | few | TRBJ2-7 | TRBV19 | TGTGCCAGTAGCGCCCGGACAGGGACCTACGAGCAGTACTTC | CASSARTGTYEQYF
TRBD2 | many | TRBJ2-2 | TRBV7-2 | TGTGCCAGCAGTCTAGCGGCCATGAACACCGGGGAGCTGTTTTTT | CASSLAAMNTGELFF
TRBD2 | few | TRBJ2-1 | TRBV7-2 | TGTGCCAGCAGCCCGGGGGACTACTACAATGAGCAGTTCTTC | CASSPGDYYNEQFF
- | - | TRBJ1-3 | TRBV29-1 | TGCAGCGTCGCTTATCAGGGGCTCTCTGGAAACACCATATATTTT | CSVAYQGLSGNTIYF
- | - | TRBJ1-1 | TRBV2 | TGTGCGGGAGGCGCGTGGGAGACTGAAGCTTTCTTT | CAGGAWETEAFF
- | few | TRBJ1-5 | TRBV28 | TGTGCCAGCAGCCAACAGGACTTAGGTCTGCATTTT | CASSQQDLGLHF
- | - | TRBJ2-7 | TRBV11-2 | TGTGCCAGCAGCTCCCGTCAGGACGGGGGCGAGCAGTACTTC | CASSSRQDGGEQYF
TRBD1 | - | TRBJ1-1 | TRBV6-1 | TGTGCCAGCGGGATCAGGGGGCGCACTGAAGCTTTCTTT | CASGIRGRTEAFF
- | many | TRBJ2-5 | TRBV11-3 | TGTGCCAGCACCACTCAGGGGCAGGGAGAGACCCAGTACTTC | CASTTQGQGETQYF
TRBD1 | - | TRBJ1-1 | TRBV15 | TGTGCCACCAGCGGCGACAGGGCTTACACTGAAGCTTTCTTT | CATSGDRAYTEAFF
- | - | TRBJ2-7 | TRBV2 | TGTGCCAGCAGTGAAGCGCCCGGACAGCCCTACGAGCAGTACTTC | CASSEAPGQPYEQYF
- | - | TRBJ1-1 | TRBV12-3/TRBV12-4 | TGTGCCAGCAGTCTTAGAAGGGGAGTCGCTGAAGCTTTCTTT | CASSLRRGVAEAFF
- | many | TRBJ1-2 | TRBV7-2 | TGTGCCAGCAGCCCACGGGACACCGCAATCTATGGCTACACCTTC | CASSPRDTAIYGYTF